This T cell receptor (beta chain) was obtained from a study of OX40 agonist ivuxolimab in advanced cancers. At the level of the study: Every patient in dose escalation had hepatocellular carcinoma, melanoma, renal cell or head and neck cancer.

Repertoires were generated with immunoSEQ multiplex PCR, while TCRdb's copy carries only in-frame clones and drops some. This sample yields some 100,000 clones, of which 70% to 85% are seen a single time; roughly 5% belongs to the top ten. Study outcomes and limitations: Antigens targeted by the expanded peripheral T cells were not determined. Expanded clones tended on average to be more numerous among CD8+ T cells than CD4+.

Concerning this clone itself: What it recognizes is unknown. Distinct nucleotide sequences in the sample also encode this CDR3.

V was clipped by 1 base and J by 1 base, with 5 bases between them. This CDR3 has 13 residues. Germline assignment: CDR1 SGHRS and CDR2 YFSETQ. The sample here was CD4+ or CD8+ T cells sorted from blood, taken in a trial of the OX40 agonist ivuxolimab. This chain uses TRBV5-1 with TRBJ2-5; no clear D gene. This TCR was recovered from an adult with an advanced solid tumor such as melanoma, head and neck, liver or kidney cancer. The CDR3 sequence is CASSLRVQETQYF. In nucleotides, the CDR3 is TGCGCCAGCAGCTTGAGGGTCCAAGAGACCCAGTACTTC.